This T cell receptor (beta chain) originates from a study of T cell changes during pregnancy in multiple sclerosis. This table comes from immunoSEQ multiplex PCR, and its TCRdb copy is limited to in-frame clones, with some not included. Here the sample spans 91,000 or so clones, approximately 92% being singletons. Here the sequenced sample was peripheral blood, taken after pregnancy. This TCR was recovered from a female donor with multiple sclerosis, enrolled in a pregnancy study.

The CDR3 protein is CASSYRQGTNTEAFF. DNA of the CDR3: TGTGCCAGCAGTTACCGACAGGGAACGAACACTGAAGCTTTCTTT. This sequence joins TRBV6-6 and TRBJ1-1; TRBD1 matches 7 bases. The V and J ends lost 2 bases and 1 base, in that order; junction bases with no gene match: 4. This CDR3 contains 15 residues. CDR1 is MNHNY and CDR2 is SVGAGI in the germline V gene (reference sequence).